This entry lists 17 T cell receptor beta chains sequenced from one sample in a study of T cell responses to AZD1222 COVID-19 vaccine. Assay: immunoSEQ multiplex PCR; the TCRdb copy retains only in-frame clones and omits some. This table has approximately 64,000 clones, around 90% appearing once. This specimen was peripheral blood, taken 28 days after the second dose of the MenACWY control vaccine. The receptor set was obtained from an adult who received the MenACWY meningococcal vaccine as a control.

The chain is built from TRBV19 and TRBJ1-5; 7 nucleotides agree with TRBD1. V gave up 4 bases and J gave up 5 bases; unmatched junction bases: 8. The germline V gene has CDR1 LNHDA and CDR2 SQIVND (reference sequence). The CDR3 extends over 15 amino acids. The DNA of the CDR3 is TGTGCCAGTAGTAGGAAAACAGGGGATTATCAGCCCCAGCATTTT. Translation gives CASSRKTGDYQPQHF. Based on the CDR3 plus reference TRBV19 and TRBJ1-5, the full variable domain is DGGITQSPKYLFRKEGQNVTLSCEQNLNHDAMYWYRQDPGQGLRLIYYSQIVNDFQKGDIAEGYSVSREKKESFPLTVTSAQKNPTAFYLCASSRKTGDYQPQHFGDGTRLSIL.

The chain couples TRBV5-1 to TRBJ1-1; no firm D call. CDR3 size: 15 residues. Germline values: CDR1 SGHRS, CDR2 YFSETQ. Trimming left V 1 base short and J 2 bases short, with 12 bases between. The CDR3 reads CASSLWSDANTEAFF. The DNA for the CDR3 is TGCGCCAGCAGCTTGTGGTCAGACGCTAACACTGAAGCTTTCTTT.

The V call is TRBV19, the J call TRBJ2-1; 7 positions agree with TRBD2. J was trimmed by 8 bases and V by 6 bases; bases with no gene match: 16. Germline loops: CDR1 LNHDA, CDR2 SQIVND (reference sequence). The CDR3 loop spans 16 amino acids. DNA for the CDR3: TGTGCCAGTAGAGACCAAATGGCTAGCGGCTATTATGAGCAGTTCTTC. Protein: CASRDQMASGYYEQFF.

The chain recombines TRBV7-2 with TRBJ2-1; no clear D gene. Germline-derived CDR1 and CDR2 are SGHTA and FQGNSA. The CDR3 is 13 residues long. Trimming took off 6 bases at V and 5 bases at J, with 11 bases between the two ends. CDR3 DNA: TGTGCCAGCAGGGGAACCCGAAACAATGAGCAGTTCTTC. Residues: CASRGTRNNEQFF.

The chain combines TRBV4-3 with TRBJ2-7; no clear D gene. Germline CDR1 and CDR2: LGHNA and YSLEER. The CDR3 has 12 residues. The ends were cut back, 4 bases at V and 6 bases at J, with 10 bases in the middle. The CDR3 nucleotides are TGCGCCAGCAGCCCCGCCTACTCCGAGCAGTACTTC. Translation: CASSPAYSEQYF.

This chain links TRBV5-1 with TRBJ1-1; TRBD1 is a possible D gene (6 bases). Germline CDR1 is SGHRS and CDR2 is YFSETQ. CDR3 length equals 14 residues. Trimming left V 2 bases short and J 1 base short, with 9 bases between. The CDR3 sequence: CASSFLDRNTEAFF. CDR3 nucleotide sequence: TGCGCCAGCAGCTTCTTGGACAGGAACACTGAAGCTTTCTTT.

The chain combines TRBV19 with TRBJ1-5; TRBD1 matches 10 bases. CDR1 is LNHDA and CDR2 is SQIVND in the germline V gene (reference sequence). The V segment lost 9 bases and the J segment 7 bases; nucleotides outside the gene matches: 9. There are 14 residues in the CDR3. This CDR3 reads CASSPGQGWQPQHF. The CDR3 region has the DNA TGTGCCAGCTCCCCGGGACAGGGGTGGCAGCCCCAGCATTTT.

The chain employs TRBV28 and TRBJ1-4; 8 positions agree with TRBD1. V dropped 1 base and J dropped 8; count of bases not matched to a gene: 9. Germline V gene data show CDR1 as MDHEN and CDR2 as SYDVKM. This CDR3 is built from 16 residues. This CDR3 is CASSLYPTGAEEKLFF. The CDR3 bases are TGTGCCAGCAGTTTATACCCGACAGGGGCCGAGGAAAAACTGTTTTTT.

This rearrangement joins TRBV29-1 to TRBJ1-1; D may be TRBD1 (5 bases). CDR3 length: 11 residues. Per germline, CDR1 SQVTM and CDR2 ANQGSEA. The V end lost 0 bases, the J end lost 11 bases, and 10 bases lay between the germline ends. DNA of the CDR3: TGCAGCGTTGAAGAGGTGGAGGGGGCTTTCTTT. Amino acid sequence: CSVEEVEGAFF. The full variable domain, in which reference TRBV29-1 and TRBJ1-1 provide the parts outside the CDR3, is SAVISQKPSRDICQRGTSLTIQCQVDSQVTMMFWYRQQPGQSLTLIATANQGSEATYESGFVIDKFPISRPNLTFSTLTVSNMSPEDSSIYLCSVEEVEGAFFGQGTRLTVV.

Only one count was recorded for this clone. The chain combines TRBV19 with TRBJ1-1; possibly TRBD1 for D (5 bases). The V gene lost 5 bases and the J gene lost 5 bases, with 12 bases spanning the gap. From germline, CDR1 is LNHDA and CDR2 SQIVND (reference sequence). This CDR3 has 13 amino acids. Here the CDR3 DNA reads TGTGCCAGTAGTCGGGGCGGTGAAACTGAAGCTTTCTTT. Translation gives CASSRGGETEAFF.

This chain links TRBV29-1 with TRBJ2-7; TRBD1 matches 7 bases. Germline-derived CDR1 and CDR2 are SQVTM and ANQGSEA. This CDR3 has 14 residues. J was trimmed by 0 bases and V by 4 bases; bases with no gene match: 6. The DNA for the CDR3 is TGCAGCGTTGTCCAGACAGGGATCTCCTACGAGCAGTACTTC. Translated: CSVVQTGISYEQYF.

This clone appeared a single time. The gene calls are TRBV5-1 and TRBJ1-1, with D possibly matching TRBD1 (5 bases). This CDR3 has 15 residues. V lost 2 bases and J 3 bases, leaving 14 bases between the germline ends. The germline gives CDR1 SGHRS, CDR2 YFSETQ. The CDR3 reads CASSLTGGAYTEAFF. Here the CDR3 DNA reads TGCGCCAGCAGCTTAACGGGTGGGGCTTACACTGAAGCTTTCTTT.

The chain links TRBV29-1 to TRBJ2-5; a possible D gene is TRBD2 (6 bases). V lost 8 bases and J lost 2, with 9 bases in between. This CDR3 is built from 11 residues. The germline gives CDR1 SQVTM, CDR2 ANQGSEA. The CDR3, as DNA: TGCAGCTCTAGCGCACAAGAGACCCAGTACTTC. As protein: CSSSAQETQYF.

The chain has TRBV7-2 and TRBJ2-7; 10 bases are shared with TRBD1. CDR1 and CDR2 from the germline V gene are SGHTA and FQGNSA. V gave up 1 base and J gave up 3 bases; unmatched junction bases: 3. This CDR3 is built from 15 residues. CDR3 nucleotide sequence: TGTGCCAGCAGCTTAGGCCGGGACAGGGGCTACGAGCAGTACTTC. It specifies CASSLGRDRGYEQYF.

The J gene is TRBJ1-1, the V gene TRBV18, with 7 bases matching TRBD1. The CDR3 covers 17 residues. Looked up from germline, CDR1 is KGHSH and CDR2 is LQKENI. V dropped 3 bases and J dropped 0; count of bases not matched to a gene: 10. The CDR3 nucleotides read TGTGCCAGCTCACCCTTTGACAGGGAACTCTTGAACACTGAAGCTTTCTTT. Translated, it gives CASSPFDRELLNTEAFF.

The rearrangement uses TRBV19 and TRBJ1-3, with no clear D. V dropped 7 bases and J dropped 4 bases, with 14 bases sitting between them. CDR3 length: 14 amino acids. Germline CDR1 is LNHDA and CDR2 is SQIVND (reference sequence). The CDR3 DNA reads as TGTGCCAGTATTAAGACCCGTTCCGGAAACACCATATATTTT. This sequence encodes CASIKTRSGNTIYF.

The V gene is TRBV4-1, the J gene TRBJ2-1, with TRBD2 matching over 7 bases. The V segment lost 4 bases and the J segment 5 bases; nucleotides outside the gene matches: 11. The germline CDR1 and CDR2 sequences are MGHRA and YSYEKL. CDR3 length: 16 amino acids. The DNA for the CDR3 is TGCGCCAGCAGCCCCCAGGAGGGAGCGGGGAACAATGAGCAGTTCTTC. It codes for CASSPQEGAGNNEQFF.